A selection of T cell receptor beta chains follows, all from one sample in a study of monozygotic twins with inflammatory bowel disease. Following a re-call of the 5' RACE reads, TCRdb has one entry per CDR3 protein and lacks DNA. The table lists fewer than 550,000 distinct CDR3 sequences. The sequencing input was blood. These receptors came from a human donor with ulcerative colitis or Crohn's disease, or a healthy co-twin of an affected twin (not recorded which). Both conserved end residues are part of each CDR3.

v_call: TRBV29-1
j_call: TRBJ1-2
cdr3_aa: CSAKTDRVYGYTF

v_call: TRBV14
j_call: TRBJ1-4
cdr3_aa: CASSQRQGGKEKLFF

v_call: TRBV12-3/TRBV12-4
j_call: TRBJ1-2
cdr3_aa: CASSLGFPANYGYTF

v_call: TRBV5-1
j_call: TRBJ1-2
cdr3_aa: CASSLITGGTVGYTF

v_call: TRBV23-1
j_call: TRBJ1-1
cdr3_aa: CASSHPGTGPEAFF

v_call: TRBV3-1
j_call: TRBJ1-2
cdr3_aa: CASSQGIAAQRGYGYTF

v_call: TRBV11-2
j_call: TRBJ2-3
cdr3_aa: CASSLHGGLSTDTQYF

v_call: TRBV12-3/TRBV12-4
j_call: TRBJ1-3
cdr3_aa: CAIQKSGNTIYF

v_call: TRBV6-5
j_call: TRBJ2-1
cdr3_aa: CASRPKLAGKQFF

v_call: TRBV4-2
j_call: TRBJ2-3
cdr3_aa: CASSYGGGDTDTQYF

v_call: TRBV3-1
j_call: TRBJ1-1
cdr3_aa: CASTTLGSSNTEAFF

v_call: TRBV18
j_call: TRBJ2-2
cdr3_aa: CASSPGGKNTGELFF

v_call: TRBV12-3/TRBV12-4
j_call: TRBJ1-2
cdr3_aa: CASSLAVQYGYTF

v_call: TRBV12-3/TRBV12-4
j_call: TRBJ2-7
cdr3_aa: CASSLGGLAVTYEQYF

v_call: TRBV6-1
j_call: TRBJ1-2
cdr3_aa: CASSGTGGSGYTF

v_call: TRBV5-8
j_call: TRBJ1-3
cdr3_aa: CVSSLWGFGGNTIYF

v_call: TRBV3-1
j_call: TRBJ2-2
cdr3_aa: CASSQGTWPGELFF

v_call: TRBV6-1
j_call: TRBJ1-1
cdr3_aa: CASGLSGALRNTEAFF

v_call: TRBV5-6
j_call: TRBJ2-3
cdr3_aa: CASSLAAELTDTQYF

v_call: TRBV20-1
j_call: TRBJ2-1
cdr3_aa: CSARASSYNEQFF

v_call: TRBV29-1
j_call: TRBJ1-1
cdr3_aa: CSVFTGSHLIQAFF

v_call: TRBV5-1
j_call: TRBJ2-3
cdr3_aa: CASSLVTGGRTDTQYF

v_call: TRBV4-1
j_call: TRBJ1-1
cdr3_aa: CASSHEGINTEAFF

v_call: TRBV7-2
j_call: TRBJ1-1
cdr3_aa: CASSLSLVSGGTEAFF

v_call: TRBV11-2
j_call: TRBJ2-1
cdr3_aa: CASSRGMGPFF